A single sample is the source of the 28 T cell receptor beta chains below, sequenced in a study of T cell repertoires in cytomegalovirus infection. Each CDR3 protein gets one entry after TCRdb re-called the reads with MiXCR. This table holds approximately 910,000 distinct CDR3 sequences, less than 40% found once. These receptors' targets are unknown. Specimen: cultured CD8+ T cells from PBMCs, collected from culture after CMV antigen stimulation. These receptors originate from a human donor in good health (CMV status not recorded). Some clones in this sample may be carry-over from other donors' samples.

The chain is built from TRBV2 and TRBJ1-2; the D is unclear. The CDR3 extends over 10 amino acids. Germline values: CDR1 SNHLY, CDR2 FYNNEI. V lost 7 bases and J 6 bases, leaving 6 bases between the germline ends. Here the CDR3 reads CASIMDGYTF. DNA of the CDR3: TGTGCCAGCATTATGGATGGCTACACCTTC.

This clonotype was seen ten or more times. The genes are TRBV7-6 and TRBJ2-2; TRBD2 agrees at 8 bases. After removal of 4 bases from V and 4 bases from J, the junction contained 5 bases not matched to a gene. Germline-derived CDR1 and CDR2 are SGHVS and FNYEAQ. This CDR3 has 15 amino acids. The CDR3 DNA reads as TGTGCCAGCAGCTCCGGACGGGAGGGCACCGGGGAGCTGTTTTTT. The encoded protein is CASSSGREGTGELFF.

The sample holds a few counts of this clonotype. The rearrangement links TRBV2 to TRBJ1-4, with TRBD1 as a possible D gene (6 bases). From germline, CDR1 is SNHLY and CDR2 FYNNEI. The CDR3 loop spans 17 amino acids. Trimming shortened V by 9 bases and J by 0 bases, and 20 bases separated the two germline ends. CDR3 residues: CASQDPRDTATNEKLFF. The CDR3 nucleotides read TGTGCCAGTCAAGACCCTCGGGACACAGCAACTAATGAAAAACTGTTTTTT.

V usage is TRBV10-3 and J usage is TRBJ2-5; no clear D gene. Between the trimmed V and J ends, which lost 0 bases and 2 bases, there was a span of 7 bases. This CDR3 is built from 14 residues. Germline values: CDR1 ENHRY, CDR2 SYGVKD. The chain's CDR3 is CAISESTLQETQYF. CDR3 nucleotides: TGTGCCATCAGTGAGTCGACGCTACAAGAGACCCAGTACTTC.

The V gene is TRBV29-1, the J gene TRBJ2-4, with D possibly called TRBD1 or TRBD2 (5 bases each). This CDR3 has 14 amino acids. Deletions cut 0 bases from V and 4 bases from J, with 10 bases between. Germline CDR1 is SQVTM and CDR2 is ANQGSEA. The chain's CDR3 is CSVEDMGPKNIQYF. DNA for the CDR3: TGCAGCGTTGAAGATATGGGACCTAAAAACATTCAGTACTTC.

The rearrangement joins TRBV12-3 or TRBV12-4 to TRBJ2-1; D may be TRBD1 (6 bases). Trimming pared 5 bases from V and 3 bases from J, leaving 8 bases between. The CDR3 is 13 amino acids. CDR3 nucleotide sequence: TGTGCCAGCAGTGGGACATACTACAATGAGCAGTTCTTC. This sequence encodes CASSGTYYNEQFF.

CDR3 residues: CAIKDRHQETQYF. The CDR3 region has the DNA TGTGCCATCAAAGACAGGCACCAAGAGACCCAGTACTTC. V usage is TRBV10-3 and J usage is TRBJ2-5, with D possibly matching TRBD1 (6 bases). CDR1 is ENHRY and CDR2 is SYGVKD in the germline V gene. The V end lost 7 bases, the J end lost 0 bases, and 9 bases lay between the germline ends. The CDR3 runs 13 residues.

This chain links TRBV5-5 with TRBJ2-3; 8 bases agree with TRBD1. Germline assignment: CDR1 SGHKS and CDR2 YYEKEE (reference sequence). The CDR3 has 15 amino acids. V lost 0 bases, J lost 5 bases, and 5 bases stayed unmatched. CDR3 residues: CASSLGRGQGDTQYF. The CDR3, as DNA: TGTGCCAGCAGCTTGGGCAGGGGGCAGGGAGATACGCAGTATTTT. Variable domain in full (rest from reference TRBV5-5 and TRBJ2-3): DAGVTQSPTHLIKTRGQQVTLRCSPISGHKSVSWYQQVLGQGPQFIFQYYEKEERGRGNFPDRFSARQFPNYSSELNVNALLLGDSALYLCASSLGRGQGDTQYFGPGTRLTVL.

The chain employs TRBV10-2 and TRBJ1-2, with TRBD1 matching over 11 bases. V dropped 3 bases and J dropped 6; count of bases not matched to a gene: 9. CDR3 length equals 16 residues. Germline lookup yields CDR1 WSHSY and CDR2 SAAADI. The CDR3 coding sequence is TGCGCCAGCAGTGATGTCGGACAGGGGGCGATGAATGGCTACACCTTC. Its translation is CASSDVGQGAMNGYTF.

The CDR3 DNA is TGTGCCAGCAGCTTGTGGAGGGGCTCCTACAATGAGCAGTTCTTC. Protein: CASSLWRGSYNEQFF. The chain has TRBV5-6 and TRBJ2-1, with D tentatively TRBD2 (6 bases). V lost 1 base and J 0 bases, leaving 8 bases between the germline ends. Germline values: CDR1 SGHDT, CDR2 YYEEEE. This CDR3 is built from 15 residues.

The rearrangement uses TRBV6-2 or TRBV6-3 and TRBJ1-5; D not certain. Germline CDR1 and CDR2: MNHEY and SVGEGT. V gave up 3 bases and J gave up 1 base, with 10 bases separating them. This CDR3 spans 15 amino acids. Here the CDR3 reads CASSYSLGSNQPQHF. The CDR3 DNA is TGTGCCAGCAGTTATTCTCTCGGGAGCAATCAGCCCCAGCATTTT.

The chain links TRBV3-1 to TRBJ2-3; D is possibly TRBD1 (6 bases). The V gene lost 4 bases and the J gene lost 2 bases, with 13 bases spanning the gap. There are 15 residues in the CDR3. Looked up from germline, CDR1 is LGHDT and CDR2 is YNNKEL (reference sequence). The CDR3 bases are TGTGCCAGCAGCCTCACATACAGGGTCACAGATACGCAGTATTTT. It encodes CASSLTYRVTDTQYF.

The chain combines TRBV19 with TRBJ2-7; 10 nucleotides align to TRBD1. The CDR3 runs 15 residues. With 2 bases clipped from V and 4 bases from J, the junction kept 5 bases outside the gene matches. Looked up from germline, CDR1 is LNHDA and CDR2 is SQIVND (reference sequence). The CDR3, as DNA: TGTGCCAGTAGTATACCCCGGGACAGGGGTTACGAGCAGTACTTC. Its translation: CASSIPRDRGYEQYF.

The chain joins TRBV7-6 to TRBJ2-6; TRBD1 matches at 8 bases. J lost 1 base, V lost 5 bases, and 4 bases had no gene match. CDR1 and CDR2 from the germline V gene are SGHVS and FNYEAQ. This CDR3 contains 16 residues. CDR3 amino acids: CASSGTGLSGANVLTF. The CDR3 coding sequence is TGTGCCAGCAGCGGGACAGGTCTGTCTGGGGCCAACGTCCTGACTTTC.

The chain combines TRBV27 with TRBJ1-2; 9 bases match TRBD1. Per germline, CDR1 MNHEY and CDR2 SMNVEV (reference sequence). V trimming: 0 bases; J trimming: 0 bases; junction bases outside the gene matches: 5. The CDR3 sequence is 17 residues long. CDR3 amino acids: CASSLSGTGPSNYGYTF. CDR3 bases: TGTGCCAGCAGTTTATCCGGGACAGGGCCTTCTAACTATGGCTACACCTTC.

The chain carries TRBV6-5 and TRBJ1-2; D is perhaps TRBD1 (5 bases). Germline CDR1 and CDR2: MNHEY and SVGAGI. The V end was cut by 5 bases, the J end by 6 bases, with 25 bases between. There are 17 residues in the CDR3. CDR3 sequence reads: CASSAHGGRGARNGYTF. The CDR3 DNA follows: TGTGCCAGCAGTGCCCATGGTGGGAGGGGCGCTAGGAATGGCTACACCTTC.

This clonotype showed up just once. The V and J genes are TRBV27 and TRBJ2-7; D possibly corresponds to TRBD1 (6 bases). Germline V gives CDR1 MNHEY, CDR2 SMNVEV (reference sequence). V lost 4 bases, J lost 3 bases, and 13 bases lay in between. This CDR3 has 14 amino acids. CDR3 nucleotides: TGTGCCAGCAGTTGGGGGACAAACCTCTACGAGCAGTACTTC. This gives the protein CASSWGTNLYEQYF.

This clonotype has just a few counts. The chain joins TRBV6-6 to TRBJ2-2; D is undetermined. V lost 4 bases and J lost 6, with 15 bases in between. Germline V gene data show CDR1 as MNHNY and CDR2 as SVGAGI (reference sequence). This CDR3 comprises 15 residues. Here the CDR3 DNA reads TGTGCCAGCAGTTCACTCGACCCTACAGCCGGGGAGCTGTTTTTT. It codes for CASSSLDPTAGELFF.

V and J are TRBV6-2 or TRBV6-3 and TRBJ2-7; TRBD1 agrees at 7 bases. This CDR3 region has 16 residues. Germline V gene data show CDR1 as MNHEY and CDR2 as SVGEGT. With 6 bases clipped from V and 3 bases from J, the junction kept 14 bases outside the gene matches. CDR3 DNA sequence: TGTGCCAGCAGCACGGGACAGCTTTTGGGGCTCTACGAGCAGTACTTC. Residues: CASSTGQLLGLYEQYF.

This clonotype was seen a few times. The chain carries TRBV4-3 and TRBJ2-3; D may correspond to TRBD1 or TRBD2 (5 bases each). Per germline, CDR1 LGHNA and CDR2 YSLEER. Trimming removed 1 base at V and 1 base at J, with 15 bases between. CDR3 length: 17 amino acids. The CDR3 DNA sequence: TGCGCCAGCAGCCAAGGTCTCTTCCGAGGGGGCACAGATACGCAGTATTTT. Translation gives CASSQGLFRGGTDTQYF.

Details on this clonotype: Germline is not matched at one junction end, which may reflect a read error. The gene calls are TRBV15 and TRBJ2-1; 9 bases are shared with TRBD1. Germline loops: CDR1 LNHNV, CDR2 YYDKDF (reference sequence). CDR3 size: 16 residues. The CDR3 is CATSSPGQGSSNEQFF. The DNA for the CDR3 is TGTGCCACCAGCAGCCCGGGACAGGGTTCCTCCAATGAGCAGTTCTTC.

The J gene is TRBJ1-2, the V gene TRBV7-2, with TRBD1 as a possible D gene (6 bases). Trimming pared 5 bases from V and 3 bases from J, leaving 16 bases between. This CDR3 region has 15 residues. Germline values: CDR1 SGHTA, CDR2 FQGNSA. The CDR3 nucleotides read TGTGCCAGCAGCCTGGACAGCCTTTTGGACTATGGCTACACCTTC. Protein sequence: CASSLDSLLDYGYTF. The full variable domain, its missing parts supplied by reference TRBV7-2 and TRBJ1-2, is GAGVSQSPSNKVTEKGKDVELRCDPISGHTALYWYRQSLGQGLEFLIYFQGNSAPDKSGLPSDRFSAERTGGSVSTLTIQRTQQEDSAVYLCASSLDSLLDYGYTFGSGTRLTVV.

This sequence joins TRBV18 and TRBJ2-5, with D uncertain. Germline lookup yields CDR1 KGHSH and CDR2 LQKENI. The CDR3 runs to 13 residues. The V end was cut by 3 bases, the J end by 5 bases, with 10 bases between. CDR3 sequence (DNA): TGTGCCAGCTCACCGTATTCTAAGGAGACCCAGTACTTC. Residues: CASSPYSKETQYF.

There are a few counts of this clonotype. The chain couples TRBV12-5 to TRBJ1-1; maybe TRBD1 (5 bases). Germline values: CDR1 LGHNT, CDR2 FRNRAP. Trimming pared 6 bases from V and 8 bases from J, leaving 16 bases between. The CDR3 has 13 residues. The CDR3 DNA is TGTGCTAGTGGGAGCCCGGGACTGCAAGAAGCTTTCTTT. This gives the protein CASGSPGLQEAFF.

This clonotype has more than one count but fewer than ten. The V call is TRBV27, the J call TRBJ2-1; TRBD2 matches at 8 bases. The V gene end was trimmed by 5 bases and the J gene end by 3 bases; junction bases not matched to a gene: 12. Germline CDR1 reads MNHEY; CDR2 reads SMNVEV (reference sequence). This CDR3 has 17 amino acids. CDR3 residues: CASSQGLVGSGYNEQFF. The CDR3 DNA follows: TGTGCCAGCAGTCAGGGACTAGTGGGAAGTGGCTACAATGAGCAGTTCTTC.

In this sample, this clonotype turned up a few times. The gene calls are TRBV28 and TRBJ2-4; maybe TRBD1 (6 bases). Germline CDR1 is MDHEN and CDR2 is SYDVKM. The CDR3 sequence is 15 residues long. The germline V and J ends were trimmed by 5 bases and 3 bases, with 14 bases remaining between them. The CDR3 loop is CASSPTGQGKNIQYF. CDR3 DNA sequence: TGTGCCAGCAGTCCAACAGGGCAAGGCAAAAACATTCAGTACTTC.

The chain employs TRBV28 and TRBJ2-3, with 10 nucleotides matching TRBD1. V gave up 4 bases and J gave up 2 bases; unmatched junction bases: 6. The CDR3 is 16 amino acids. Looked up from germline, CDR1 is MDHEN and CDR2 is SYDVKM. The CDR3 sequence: CASSSRDRGDTDTQYF. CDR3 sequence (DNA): TGTGCCAGCAGTTCCCGGGACAGGGGTGACACAGATACGCAGTATTTT.

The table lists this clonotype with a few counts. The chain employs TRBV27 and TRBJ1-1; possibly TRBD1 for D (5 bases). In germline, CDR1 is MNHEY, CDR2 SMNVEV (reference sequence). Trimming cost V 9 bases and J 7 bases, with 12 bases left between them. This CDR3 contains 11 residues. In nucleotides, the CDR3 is TGTGCCAGTTTGGGGGGTATTGAAGCTTTCTTT. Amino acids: CASLGGIEAFF.